What follows are 3 T cell receptor beta chains derived from one specimen sequenced in a study of shared clonotypes between healthy human individuals. Clones were sequenced by immunoSEQ multiplex PCR, and TCRdb holds only the in-frame ones, with some missing. The table records about 2.3 million clones, around 90% of them present only once. The source material was naive CD4+ T cells from PBMCs. Subset: CD45RA+ positively selected. These receptors originate from a man younger than 35 in good health. Some clones in this sample may be carry-over from other donors' samples.

The rearrangement uses TRBV4-1 and TRBJ2-7, with no clear D. This CDR3 spans 14 amino acids. CDR1 and CDR2 (germline): MGHRA, YSYEKL. V lost 2 bases and J 7 bases, leaving 15 bases between the germline ends. The CDR3: CASSQRIDLSEQYF. The CDR3 DNA sequence: TGCGCCAGCAGCCAAAGGATTGACCTTTCGGAGCAGTACTTC.

About this clone: Other nucleotide sequences in the sample specify the same CDR3. The chain recombines TRBV11-2 with TRBJ2-7; 7 bases are a match to TRBD2. CDR3 length equals 15 residues. V lost 0 bases and J lost 2; bases outside the gene matches: 4. The germline CDR1 and CDR2 sequences are SGHAT and FQNNGV. CDR3 loop: CASSLEAGPTYEQYF. DNA of the CDR3: TGTGCCAGCAGCTTAGAAGCGGGGCCAACCTACGAGCAGTACTTC. The full variable domain, completed using reference TRBV11-2 and TRBJ2-7, is EAGVAQSPRYKIIEKRQSVAFWCNPISGHATLYWYQQILGQGPKLLIQFQNNGVVDDSQLPKDRFSAERLKGVDSTLKIQPAKLEDSAVYLCASSLEAGPTYEQYFGPGTRLTVT.

Remarks on this clone: Other DNA variants within this sample encode the same CDR3. The CDR3 sequence is CASSRDRGLYEQYF. DNA of the CDR3: TGTGCCAGCAGCAGAGACAGGGGGCTCTACGAGCAGTACTTC. The rearrangement links TRBV5-4 to TRBJ2-7, with TRBD1 identical over 10 bases. The CDR3 totals 14 residues. The trim removed 4 bases at V and 3 bases at J, leaving 4 bases unmatched. Germline values: CDR1 SGHNT, CDR2 YYREEE (reference sequence).